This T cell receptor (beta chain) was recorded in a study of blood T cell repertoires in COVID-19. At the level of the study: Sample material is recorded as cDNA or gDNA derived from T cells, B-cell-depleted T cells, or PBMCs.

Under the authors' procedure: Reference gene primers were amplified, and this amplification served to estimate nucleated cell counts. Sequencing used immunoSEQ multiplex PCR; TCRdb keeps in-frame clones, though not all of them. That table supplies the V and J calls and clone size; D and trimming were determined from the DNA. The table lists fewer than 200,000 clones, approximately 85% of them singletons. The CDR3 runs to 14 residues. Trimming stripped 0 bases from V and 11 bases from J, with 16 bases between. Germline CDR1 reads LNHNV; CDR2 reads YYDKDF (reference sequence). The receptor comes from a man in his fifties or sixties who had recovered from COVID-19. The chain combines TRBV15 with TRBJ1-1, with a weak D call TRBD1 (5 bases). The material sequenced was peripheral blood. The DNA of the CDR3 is TGTGCCACCAGCAGAGATAGGCAGGGCGGTGTGGCTTTCTTT. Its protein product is CATSRDRQGGVAFF.